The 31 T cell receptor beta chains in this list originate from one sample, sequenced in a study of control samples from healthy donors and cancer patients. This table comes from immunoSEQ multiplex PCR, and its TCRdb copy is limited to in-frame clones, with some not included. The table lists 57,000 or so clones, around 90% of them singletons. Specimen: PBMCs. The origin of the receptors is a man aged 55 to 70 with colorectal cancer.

As DNA, the CDR3 is TGTGCCAGCAGCGGGACAGGGAGGGACACTGAAGCTTTCTTT. It translates to CASSGTGRDTEAFF. V and J are TRBV5-4 and TRBJ1-1; 9 bases agree with TRBD1. This CDR3 has 14 residues. Germline CDR1 and CDR2: SGHNT and YYREEE (reference sequence). V shed 4 bases, J shed 3 bases, and the junction held 4 bases outside the gene matches.

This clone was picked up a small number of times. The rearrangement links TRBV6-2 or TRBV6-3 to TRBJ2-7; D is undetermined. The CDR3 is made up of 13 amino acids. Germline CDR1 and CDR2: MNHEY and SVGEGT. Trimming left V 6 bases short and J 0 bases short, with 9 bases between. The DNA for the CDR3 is TGTGCCAGCAGCCGTCTGGGCTCCTACGAGCAGTACTTC. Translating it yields CASSRLGSYEQYF.

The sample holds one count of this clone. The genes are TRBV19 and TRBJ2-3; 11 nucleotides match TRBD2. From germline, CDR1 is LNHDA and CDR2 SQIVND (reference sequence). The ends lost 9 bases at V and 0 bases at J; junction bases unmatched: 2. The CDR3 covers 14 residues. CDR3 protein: CARTSGGSTDTQYF. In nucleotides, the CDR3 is TGTGCCAGAACTAGCGGGGGTAGCACAGATACGCAGTATTTT.

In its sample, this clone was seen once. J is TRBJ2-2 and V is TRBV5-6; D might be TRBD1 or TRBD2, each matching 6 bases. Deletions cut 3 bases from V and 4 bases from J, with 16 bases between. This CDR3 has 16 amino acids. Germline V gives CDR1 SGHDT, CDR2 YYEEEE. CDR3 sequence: CASSYRGTLPTGELFF. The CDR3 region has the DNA TGTGCCAGCAGCTACCGGGGGACACTACCCACCGGGGAGCTGTTTTTT.

The CDR3 here is CASIMGASDTQYF. The CDR3, as DNA: TGTGCCAGCATAATGGGGGCCTCCGATACGCAGTATTTT. V is TRBV2 and J is TRBJ2-3; D might be TRBD1 (6 bases). The CDR3 spans 13 residues. The germline V gene encodes CDR1 SNHLY and CDR2 FYNNEI. V dropped 7 bases and J dropped 6 bases, with 14 bases sitting between them.

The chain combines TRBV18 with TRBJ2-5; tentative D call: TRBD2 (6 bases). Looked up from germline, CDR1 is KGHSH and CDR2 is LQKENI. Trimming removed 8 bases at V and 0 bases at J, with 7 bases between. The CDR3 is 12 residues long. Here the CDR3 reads CASRTNQETQYF. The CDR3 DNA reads TGTGCCAGCAGGACTAACCAAGAGACCCAGTACTTC. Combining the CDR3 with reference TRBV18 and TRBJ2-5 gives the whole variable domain NAGVMQNPRHLVRRRGQEARLRCSPMKGHSHVYWYRQLPEEGLKFMVYLQKENIIDESGMPKERFSAEFPKEGPSILRIQQVVRGDSAAYFCASRTNQETQYFGPGTRLLVL.

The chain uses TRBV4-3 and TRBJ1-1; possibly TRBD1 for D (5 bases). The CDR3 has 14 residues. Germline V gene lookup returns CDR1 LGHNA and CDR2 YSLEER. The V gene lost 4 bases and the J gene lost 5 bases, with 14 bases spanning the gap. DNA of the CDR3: TGCGCCAGCAGCCTTGAGTGGGGACGGACTGAAGCTTTCTTT. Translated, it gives CASSLEWGRTEAFF.

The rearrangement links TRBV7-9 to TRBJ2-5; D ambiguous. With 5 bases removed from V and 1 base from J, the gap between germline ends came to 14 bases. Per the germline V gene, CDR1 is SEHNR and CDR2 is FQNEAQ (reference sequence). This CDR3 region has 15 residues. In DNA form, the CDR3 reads TGTGCCAGCAGCGGCCGACTCGGCGCCCAAGAGACCCAGTACTTC. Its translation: CASSGRLGAQETQYF.

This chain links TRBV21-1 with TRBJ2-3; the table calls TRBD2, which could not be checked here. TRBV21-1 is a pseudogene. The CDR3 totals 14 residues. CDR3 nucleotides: TGTGCCAGCAGTCAGCGGGGGGCGGCAGATACGCAGTATTTT. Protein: CASSQRGAADTQYF.

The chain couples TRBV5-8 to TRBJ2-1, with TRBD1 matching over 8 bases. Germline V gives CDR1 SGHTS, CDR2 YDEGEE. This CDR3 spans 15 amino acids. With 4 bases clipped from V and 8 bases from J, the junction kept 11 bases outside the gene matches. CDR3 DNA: TGTGCCAGCAGCGCGCCTGCCAGGGGGCAATATGAGCAGTTCTTC. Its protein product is CASSAPARGQYEQFF.

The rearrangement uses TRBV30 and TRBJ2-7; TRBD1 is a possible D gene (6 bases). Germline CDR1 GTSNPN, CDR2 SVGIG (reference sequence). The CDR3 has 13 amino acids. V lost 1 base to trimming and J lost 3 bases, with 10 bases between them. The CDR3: CAWSGTARYEQYF. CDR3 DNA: TGTGCCTGGAGTGGGACAGCCCGCTACGAGCAGTACTTC.

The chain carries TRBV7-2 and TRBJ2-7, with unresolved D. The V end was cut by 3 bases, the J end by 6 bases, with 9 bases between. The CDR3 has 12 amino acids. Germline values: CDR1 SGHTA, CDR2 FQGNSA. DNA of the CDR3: TGTGCCAGCAGCTTTAGATCGCCCGAGCAGTACTTC. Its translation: CASSFRSPEQYF. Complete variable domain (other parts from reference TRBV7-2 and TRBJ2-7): GAGVSQSPSNKVTEKGKDVELRCDPISGHTALYWYRQSLGQGLEFLIYFQGNSAPDKSGLPSDRFSAERTGGSVSTLTIQRTQQEDSAVYLCASSFRSPEQYFGPGTRLTVT.

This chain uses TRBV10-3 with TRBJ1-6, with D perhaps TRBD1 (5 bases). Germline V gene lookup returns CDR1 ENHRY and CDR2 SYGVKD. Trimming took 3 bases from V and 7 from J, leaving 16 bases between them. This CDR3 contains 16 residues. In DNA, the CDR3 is TGTGCCATCAGTGAACCTACCGGGACTGCGAATTCACCCCTCCACTTT. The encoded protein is CAISEPTGTANSPLHF.

The CDR3 nucleotides are TGTGCCAGCAGAGGTGGACTAGCGTTGGATGAGCAGTTCTTC. This sequence encodes CASRGGLALDEQFF. The chain employs TRBV6-5 and TRBJ2-1; 9 bases align to TRBD2. The V gene end was trimmed by 6 bases and the J gene end by 8 bases; junction bases not matched to a gene: 8. CDR3 length: 14 residues. Per the germline V gene, CDR1 is MNHEY and CDR2 is SVGAGI.

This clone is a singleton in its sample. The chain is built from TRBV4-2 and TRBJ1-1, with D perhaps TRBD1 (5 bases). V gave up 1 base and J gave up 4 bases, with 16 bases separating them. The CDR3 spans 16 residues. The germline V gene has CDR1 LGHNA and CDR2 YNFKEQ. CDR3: CASSQVGGARLTEAFF. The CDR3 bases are TGTGCCAGCAGCCAAGTAGGCGGGGCGCGGCTCACTGAAGCTTTCTTT.

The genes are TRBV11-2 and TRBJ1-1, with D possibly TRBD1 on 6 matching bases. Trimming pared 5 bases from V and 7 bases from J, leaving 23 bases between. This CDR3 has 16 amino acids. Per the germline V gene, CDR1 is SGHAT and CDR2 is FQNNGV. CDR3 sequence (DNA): TGTGCCAGCAGCGCCCAACAGGGTCTTGAGTGGAGTGAAGCTTTCTTT. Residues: CASSAQQGLEWSEAFF.

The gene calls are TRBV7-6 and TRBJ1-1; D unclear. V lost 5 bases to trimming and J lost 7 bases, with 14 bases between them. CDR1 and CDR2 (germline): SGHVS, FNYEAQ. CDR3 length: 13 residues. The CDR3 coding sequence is TGTGCCAGCAGCCCGGGAGTGACCCTTGAAGCTTTCTTT. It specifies CASSPGVTLEAFF. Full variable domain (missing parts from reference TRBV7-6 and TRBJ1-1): GAGVSQSPRYKVTKRGQDVALRCDPISGHVSLYWYRQALGQGPEFLTYFNYEAQQDKSGLPNDRFSAERPEGSISTLTIQRTEQRDSAMYRCASSPGVTLEAFFGQGTRLTVV.

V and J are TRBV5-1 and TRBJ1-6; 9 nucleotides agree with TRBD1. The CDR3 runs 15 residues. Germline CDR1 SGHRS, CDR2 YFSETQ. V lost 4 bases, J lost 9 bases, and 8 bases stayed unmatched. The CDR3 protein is CASSLARDRVSPLHF. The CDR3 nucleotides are TGCGCCAGCAGCCTCGCTCGGGACAGGGTTTCACCCCTCCACTTT.

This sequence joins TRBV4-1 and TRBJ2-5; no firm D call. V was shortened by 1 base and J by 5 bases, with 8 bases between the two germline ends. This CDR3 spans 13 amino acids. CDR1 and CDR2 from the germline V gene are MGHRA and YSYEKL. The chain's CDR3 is CASSQGEVETQYF. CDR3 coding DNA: TGCGCCAGCAGCCAAGGCGAAGTGGAGACCCAGTACTTC.

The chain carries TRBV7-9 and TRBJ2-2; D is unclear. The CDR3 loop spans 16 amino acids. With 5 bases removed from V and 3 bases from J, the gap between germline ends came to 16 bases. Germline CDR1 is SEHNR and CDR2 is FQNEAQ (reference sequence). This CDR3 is CASSLIRATDTGELFF. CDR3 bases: TGTGCCAGCAGCCTGATCCGGGCTACGGACACCGGGGAGCTGTTTTTT.

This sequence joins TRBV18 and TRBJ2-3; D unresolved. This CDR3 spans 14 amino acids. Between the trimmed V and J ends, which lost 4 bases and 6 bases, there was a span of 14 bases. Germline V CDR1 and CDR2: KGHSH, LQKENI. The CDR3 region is CASSRGVLGDTQYF. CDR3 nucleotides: TGTGCCAGCTCACGTGGAGTCCTTGGGGATACGCAGTATTTT.

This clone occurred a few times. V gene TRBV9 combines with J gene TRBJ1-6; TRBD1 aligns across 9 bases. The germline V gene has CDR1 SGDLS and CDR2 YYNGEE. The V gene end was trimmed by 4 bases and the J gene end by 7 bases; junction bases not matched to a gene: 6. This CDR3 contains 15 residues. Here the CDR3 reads CASSQSGTGNSPLHF. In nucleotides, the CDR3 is TGTGCCAGCAGCCAGAGTGGGACAGGGAATTCACCCCTCCACTTT.

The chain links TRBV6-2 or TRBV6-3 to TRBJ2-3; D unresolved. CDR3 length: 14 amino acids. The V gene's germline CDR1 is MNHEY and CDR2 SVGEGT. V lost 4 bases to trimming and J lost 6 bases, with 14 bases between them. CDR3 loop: CASSWVGPSDTQYF. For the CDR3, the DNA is TGTGCCAGCAGTTGGGTTGGACCGTCGGATACGCAGTATTTT.

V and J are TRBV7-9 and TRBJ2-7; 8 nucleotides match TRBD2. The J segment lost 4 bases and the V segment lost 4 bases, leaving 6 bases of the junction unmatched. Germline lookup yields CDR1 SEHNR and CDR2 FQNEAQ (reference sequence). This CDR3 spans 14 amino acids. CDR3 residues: CASSSGQRGYEQYF. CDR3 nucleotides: TGTGCCAGCAGCTCCGGGCAGCGGGGGTACGAGCAGTACTTC.

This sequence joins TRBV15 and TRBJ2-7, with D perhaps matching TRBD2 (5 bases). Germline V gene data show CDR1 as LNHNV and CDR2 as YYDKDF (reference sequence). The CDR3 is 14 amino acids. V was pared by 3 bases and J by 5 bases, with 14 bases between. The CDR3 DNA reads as TGTGCCACCAGCAGCGCGTTGGGGAGAGACGAGCAGTACTTC. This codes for CATSSALGRDEQYF.

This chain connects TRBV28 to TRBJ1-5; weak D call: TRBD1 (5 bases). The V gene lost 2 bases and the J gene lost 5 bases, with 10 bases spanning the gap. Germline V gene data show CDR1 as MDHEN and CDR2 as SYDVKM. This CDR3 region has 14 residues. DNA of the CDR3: TGTGCCAGCAGTTTAGGGGGAGAGGATCAGCCCCAGCATTTT. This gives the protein CASSLGGEDQPQHF.

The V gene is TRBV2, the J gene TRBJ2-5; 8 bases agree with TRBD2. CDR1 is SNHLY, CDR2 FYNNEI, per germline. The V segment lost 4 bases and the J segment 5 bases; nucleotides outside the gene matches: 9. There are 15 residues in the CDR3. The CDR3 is CASSVIGGAGETQYF. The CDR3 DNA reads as TGTGCCAGCAGTGTTATCGGGGGGGCCGGGGAGACCCAGTACTTC.

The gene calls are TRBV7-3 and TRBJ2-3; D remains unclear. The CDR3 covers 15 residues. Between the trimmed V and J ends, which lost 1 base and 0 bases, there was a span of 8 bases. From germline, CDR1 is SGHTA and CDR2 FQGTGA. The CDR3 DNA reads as TGTGCCAGCAGCTTAAATGGTAGGAGCACAGATACGCAGTATTTT. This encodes CASSLNGRSTDTQYF.

CDR3 protein: CASSQGMNTEAFF. CDR3 bases: TGTGCCAGCAGCCAGGGTATGAACACTGAAGCTTTCTTT. This chain links TRBV2 with TRBJ1-1; tentatively, D is TRBD1 (5 bases). The germline CDR1 and CDR2 sequences are SNHLY and FYNNEI. The CDR3 contains 13 residues. Trimming took off 6 bases at V and 0 bases at J, with 8 bases between the two ends.

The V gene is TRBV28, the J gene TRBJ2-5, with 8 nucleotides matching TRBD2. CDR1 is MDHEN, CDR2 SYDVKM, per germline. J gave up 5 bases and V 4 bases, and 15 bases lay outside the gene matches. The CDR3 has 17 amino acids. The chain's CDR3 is CASSSPGGRGPRETQYF. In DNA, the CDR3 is TGTGCCAGCAGTTCCCCGGGGGGGCGGGGCCCTAGGGAGACCCAGTACTTC.

The CDR3 reads CASSPSGESAYGYTF. In nucleotides, the CDR3 is TGTGCCAGCAGCCCCAGCGGGGAATCTGCCTATGGCTACACCTTC. The chain combines TRBV9 with TRBJ1-2, with D hard to call. V was shortened by 4 bases and J by 4 bases, with 17 bases between the two germline ends. The CDR3 consists of 15 residues. CDR1 and CDR2 from the germline V gene are SGDLS and YYNGEE.